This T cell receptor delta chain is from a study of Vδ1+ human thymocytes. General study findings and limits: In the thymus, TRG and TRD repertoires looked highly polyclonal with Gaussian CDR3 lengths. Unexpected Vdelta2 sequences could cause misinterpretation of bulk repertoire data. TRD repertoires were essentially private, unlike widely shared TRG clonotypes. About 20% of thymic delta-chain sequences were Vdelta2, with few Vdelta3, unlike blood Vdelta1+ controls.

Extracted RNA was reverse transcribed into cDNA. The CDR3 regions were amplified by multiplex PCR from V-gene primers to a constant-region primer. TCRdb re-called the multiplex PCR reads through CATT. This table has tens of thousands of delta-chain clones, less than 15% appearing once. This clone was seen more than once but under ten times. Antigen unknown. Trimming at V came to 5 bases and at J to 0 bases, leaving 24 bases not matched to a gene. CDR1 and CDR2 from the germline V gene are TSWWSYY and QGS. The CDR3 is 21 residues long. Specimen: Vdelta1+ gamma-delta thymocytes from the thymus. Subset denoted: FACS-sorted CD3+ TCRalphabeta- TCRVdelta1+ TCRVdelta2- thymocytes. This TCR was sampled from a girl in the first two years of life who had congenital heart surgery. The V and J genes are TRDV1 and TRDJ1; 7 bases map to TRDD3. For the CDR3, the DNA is TGTGCTCTTGGGACCCTGCCTGCTCTCATTCACTGGGGAAAGTACACCGATAAACTCATCTTT. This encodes CALGTLPALIHWGKYTDKLIF.